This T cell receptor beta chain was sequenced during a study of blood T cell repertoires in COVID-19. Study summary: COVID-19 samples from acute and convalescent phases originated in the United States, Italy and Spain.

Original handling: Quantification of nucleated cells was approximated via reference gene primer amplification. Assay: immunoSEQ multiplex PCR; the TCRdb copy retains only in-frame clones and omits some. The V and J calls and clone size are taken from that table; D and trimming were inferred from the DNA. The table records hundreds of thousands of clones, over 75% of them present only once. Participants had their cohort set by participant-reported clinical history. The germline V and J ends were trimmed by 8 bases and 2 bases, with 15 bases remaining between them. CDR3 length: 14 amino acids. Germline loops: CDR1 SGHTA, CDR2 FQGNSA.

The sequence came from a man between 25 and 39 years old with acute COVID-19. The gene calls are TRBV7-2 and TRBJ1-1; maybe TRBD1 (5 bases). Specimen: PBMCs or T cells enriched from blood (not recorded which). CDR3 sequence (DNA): TGTGCCAGCGCCCCCTGGGGCCTCAACACTGAAGCTTTCTTT. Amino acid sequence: CASAPWGLNTEAFF.